The subject of this entry is one T cell receptor (beta chain). Its specificity is unknown. Time point indicated: pre-sensitization, week 0. As for treatment: therapeutic diphenylcyclopropenone sensitization with weekly scalp DPC. Blood, whole and unfractionated, served as the source for total RNA extraction. Looked up from germline, CDR1 is MDHEN and CDR2 is SYDVKM. This CDR3 is built from 14 residues. Between the trimmed V and J ends, which lost 2 bases and 2 bases, there was a span of 10 bases. One entry per CDR3 protein, called by TCRdb with MiXCR from the RACE reads. The sample records about 180,000 distinct CDR3 sequences, 30% being singletons. This record belongs to a study of human T cells and chemical hapten exposure. Findings and limits, study-wide: Correlating positively with patch test score were the PT1 expanded TCR counts. Donor immune responses may differ from healthy people's, since all donors had alopecia.

V gene TRBV28 combines with J gene TRBJ2-7, with D possibly matching TRBD1 (5 bases). This sample comprised whole blood, obtained in connection with sensitization to the hapten diphenylcyclopropenone (DPC). This receptor was taken from a woman aged 30 to 39 with alopecia areata. Some clones in this sample may be carry-over from other donors' samples. The CDR3 bases are TGTGCCAGCAGTTTAAGCAGGGTCCCCTACGAGCAGTACTTC. It codes for CASSLSRVPYEQYF.